This T cell receptor beta chain derives from a study of blood T cell repertoires in COVID-19. Across the study: Italy, Spain and the United States were the sources of the convalescent and acute COVID-19 samples. The analysed material was cDNA or gDNA that came from T cells, B-cell-depleted T cells, or PBMCs.

Per the original methods: By means of reference gene primer amplification, nucleated cell counts were estimated. TCRdb's copy holds only in-frame clones and misses some; the assay was immunoSEQ multiplex PCR. That table supplies the V and J calls and clone size; D and trimming were determined from the DNA. The repertoire has hundreds of thousands of clones, around 86% of them found once; the top ten carry 5.5% to 6.5%. The germline CDR1 and CDR2 sequences are SGHRS and YFSETQ. The CDR3 spans 14 residues. The trim removed 2 bases at V and 4 bases at J, leaving 3 bases unmatched. The Seattle patients joined while their infection was active and were tracked longitudinally afterward.

Sequenced: peripheral blood. The source is a woman older than 75 with COVID-19, enrolled during active disease. V is TRBV5-1 and J is TRBJ1-1; the match to TRBD1 covers 9 bases. The CDR3: CASSFGDRVTEAFF. The CDR3 DNA is TGCGCCAGCAGCTTTGGGGACAGGGTCACTGAAGCTTTCTTT.